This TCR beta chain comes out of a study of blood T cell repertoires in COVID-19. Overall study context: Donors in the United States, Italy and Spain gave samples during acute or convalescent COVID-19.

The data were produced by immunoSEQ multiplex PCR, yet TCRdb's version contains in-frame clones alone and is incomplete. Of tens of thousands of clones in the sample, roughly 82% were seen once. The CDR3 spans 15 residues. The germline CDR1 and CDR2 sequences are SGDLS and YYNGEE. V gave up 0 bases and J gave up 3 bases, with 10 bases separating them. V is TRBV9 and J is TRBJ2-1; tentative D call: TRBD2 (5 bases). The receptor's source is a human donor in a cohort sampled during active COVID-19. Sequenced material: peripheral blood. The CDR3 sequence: CASSVGGDLYNEQFF. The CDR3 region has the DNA TGTGCCAGCAGCGTAGGGGGAGACCTCTACAATGAGCAGTTCTTC. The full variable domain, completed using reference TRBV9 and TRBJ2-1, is DSGVTQTPKHLITATGQRVTLRCSPRSGDLSVYWYQQSLDQGLQFLIQYYNGEERAKGNILERFSAQQFPDLHSELNLSSLELGDSALYFCASSVGGDLYNEQFFGPGTRLTVL.